This T cell receptor (beta chain) derives from a study of read filtering for tumor transcriptome and immune sequencing. Molecular barcoded adaptors covering alpha/delta and beta/gamma chains were used on 400 ng RNA. TCRdb called the reads again in MiXCR, with one record for every CDR3 protein. The sample contains tens of thousands of distinct CDR3 sequences, approximately 13% of which appear only once. The CDR3 is 16 residues long. J gave up 8 bases and V 0 bases, and 4 bases lay outside the gene matches. This clonotype has more than one count but fewer than ten. This TCR came from a donor aged 40 or over with multiple myeloma. Specimen: a population of CD138-negative cells sorted from bone marrow. The chain has TRBV12-3 or TRBV12-4 and TRBJ2-1; 13 bases fit TRBD2. The chain's CDR3 is CASSLALTSGRDEQFF. The CDR3 coding sequence is TGTGCCAGCAGTTTAGCGCTCACTAGCGGGAGGGATGAGCAGTTCTTC.